The 19 T cell receptor beta chains below all came from one sample that was sequenced in a study of a mutant IDH1 vaccine in newly diagnosed glioma. Measured with immunoSEQ multiplex PCR; TCRdb has only the in-frame clones, and not every one. The sample yields tens of thousands of clones, approximately 81% seen once. The antigens of these receptors remain unknown. Indicated time point: week 35, safety follow-up. Every vaccine dose comprised 300 ug of mutant IDH1 20-mer peptide plus topical imiquimod. The material sequenced was PBMCs, taken from a glioma patient whose treatment included an IDH1 peptide vaccine. These receptors were taken from a woman between 35 and 50 years old with glioma. Some clones in this sample may be carry-over from other donors' samples.

The count of this clone is one. The chain recombines TRBV29-1 with TRBJ2-7, with TRBD1 identical over 10 bases. J gave up 1 base and V 5 bases, and 8 bases lay outside the gene matches. This CDR3 is built from 15 residues. Germline V lookup: CDR1 SQVTM, CDR2 ANQGSEA. The CDR3 protein is CSVPGQGILSYEQYF. Written as DNA, the CDR3 is TGCAGCGTTCCGGGACAGGGGATCCTATCCTACGAGCAGTACTTC.

This chain connects TRBV30 to TRBJ2-3; maybe TRBD2 (5 bases). Germline loops: CDR1 GTSNPN, CDR2 SVGIG (reference sequence). The CDR3 extends over 12 amino acids. V lost 4 bases and J lost 3, with 8 bases in between. The DNA for the CDR3 is TGTGCCTGGACTAGCAAAACAGATACGCAGTATTTT. Protein sequence: CAWTSKTDTQYF.

This clone was observed a handful of times. The chain uses TRBV2 and TRBJ2-5, with 7 bases identical to TRBD1. CDR1 and CDR2 (germline): SNHLY, FYNNEI. The CDR3 runs 14 residues. The V and J ends lost 2 bases and 3 bases, in that order; junction bases with no gene match: 3. CDR3 in amino acids: CASSESGTEETQYF. In DNA form, the CDR3 reads TGTGCCAGCAGTGAATCAGGGACAGAAGAGACCCAGTACTTC.

This sequence joins TRBV28 and TRBJ1-5; the D is unclear. CDR1 is MDHEN and CDR2 is SYDVKM in the germline V gene. V was pared by 2 bases and J by 5 bases, with 4 bases between. The CDR3 has 12 amino acids. CDR3 sequence (DNA): TGTGCCAGCAGTTTAAGAGATCAGCCCCAGCATTTT. Translation: CASSLRDQPQHF.

This clone has only a few counts. This rearrangement joins TRBV12-5 to TRBJ2-2, with a possible D match to TRBD2 (7 bases). The V gene's germline CDR1 is LGHNT and CDR2 FRNRAP. The V end was cut by 6 bases, the J end by 5 bases, with 16 bases between. The CDR3 loop spans 15 amino acids. The CDR3 spells CASGRTAGGTGELFF. The CDR3 nucleotides are TGTGCTAGTGGCCGGACAGCCGGGGGGACCGGGGAGCTGTTTTTT.

The rearrangement uses TRBV11-1 and TRBJ2-5; the D call may be TRBD1 or TRBD2 (5 bases each). The V and J ends lost 6 bases and 4 bases respectively, with 12 bases between them. CDR1 SGHAT and CDR2 FQDESV come from the germline V gene (reference sequence). This CDR3 has 13 residues. In DNA form, the CDR3 reads TGTGCCAGCAGGGGACGGCTTGGAGAGACCCAGTACTTC. It specifies CASRGRLGETQYF.

V usage is TRBV10-3 and J usage is TRBJ2-3, with a tentative D call TRBD2 (6 bases). Trimming removed 10 bases at V and 1 base at J, with 15 bases between. Germline lookup yields CDR1 ENHRY and CDR2 SYGVKD. This CDR3 comprises 14 residues. The CDR3 region has the DNA TGTGCCACGGACGGGGGATCTGGCACAGATACGCAGTATTTT. Protein sequence: CATDGGSGTDTQYF.

The V gene is TRBV7-9, the J gene TRBJ2-2; D is unresolved. CDR3 size: 14 residues. Trimming shortened V by 1 base and J by 8 bases, and 11 bases separated the two germline ends. CDR1 SEHNR and CDR2 FQNEAQ come from the germline V gene (reference sequence). For the CDR3, the DNA is TGTGCCAGCAGCTTAGGACGGGTTCCAGGGGAGCTGTTTTTT. Translation: CASSLGRVPGELFF.

In its sample, this clone was seen a few times. The rearrangement joins TRBV6-5 to TRBJ2-2; tentatively, D is TRBD1 (5 bases). V was clipped by 7 bases and J by 7 bases, with 13 bases between them. CDR3 length: 13 amino acids. Germline lookup yields CDR1 MNHEY and CDR2 SVGAGI. DNA of the CDR3: TGTGCCAGCAAAGGGGCCTTAGTCGGGGAGCTGTTTTTT. Protein product: CASKGALVGELFF.

Turning to this clone: Its ends do not fully match the called genes, so a read error is possible. V and J are TRBV9 and TRBJ2-7; 12 bases map to TRBD1. This CDR3 is 18 amino acids long. CDR1 is SGDLS, CDR2 YYNGEE, per germline. In nucleotides, the CDR3 is TGTACCAGCAGCGTAGACGTGGGGACAGGGGGCTCTCTAGACGAGCAGTACTTC. This translates into CTSSVDVGTGGSLDEQYF.

The chain is built from TRBV7-8 and TRBJ1-1; no definite D call. Germline-derived CDR1 and CDR2 are SGHVS and FQNEAQ. CDR3 length: 13 residues. Trimming removed 5 bases at V and 1 base at J, with 8 bases between. CDR3 loop: CASSQVGNTEAFF. The CDR3 region has the DNA TGTGCCAGCAGCCAAGTAGGGAACACTGAAGCTTTCTTT.

This clone appeared a few times. This sequence joins TRBV18 and TRBJ2-7; D call uncertain. This CDR3 spans 12 amino acids. With 5 bases removed from V and 1 base from J, the gap between germline ends came to 6 bases. The germline gives CDR1 KGHSH, CDR2 LQKENI. The CDR3 nucleotides are TGTGCCAGCTCAGAAGGGTCCTACGAGCAGTACTTC. The encoded protein is CASSEGSYEQYF.

J is TRBJ2-7 and V is TRBV9, with 11 bases aligning to TRBD2. The V gene's germline CDR1 is SGDLS and CDR2 YYNGEE. V trimming: 4 bases; J trimming: 6 bases; junction bases outside the gene matches: 6. The CDR3 is 14 amino acids. The CDR3 loop is CASSPSGTSGEQYF. The CDR3 DNA reads TGTGCCAGCAGCCCGTCCGGGACTAGCGGCGAGCAGTACTTC.

The chain recombines TRBV27 with TRBJ2-1; 8 bases are shared with TRBD2. Germline values: CDR1 MNHEY, CDR2 SMNVEV (reference sequence). J gave up 4 bases and V 5 bases, and 4 bases lay outside the gene matches. The CDR3 totals 14 residues. CDR3 bases: TGTGCCAGCAGTGTGGGACTAGGGTACAATGAGCAGTTCTTC. Its protein product is CASSVGLGYNEQFF.

V is TRBV4-3 and J is TRBJ1-1; a weak D match, TRBD1 (5 bases). The CDR3 runs to 11 residues. CDR1 and CDR2 (germline): LGHNA, YSLEER. The V end was cut by 1 base, the J end by 9 bases, with 6 bases between. The CDR3 here is CASSQAGQAFF. In DNA form, the CDR3 reads TGCGCCAGCAGCCAAGCGGGACAAGCTTTCTTT.

The chain recombines TRBV5-1 with TRBJ2-2; D is unresolved. There are 15 residues in the CDR3. V was shortened by 0 bases and J by 4 bases, with 10 bases between the two germline ends. Germline loops: CDR1 SGHRS, CDR2 YFSETQ. The CDR3 spells CASSLGAVPTGELFF. Written as DNA, the CDR3 is TGCGCCAGCAGCTTGGGGGCGGTTCCCACCGGGGAGCTGTTTTTT. The complete variable domain, with remaining parts taken from reference TRBV5-1 and TRBJ2-2, reads KAGVTQTPRYLIKTRGQQVTLSCSPISGHRSVSWYQQTPGQGLQFLFEYFSETQRNKGNFPGRFSGRQFSNSRSEMNVSTLELGDSALYLCASSLGAVPTGELFFGEGSRLTVL.

This clone has a single count. The J gene is TRBJ2-7, the V gene TRBV6-5; a possible D gene is TRBD2 (5 bases). Per germline, CDR1 MNHEY and CDR2 SVGAGI. This CDR3 is built from 14 residues. Trimming shortened V by 5 bases and J by 3 bases, and 14 bases separated the two germline ends. The CDR3 protein is CASSGSEDLYEQYF. In nucleotides, the CDR3 is TGTGCCAGCAGTGGCTCGGAGGATCTCTACGAGCAGTACTTC.

In its sample, this clone was seen once. The rearrangement links TRBV27 to TRBJ2-1; TRBD2 agrees at 9 bases. V dropped 4 bases and J dropped 12; count of bases not matched to a gene: 13. The CDR3 has 15 amino acids. The germline gives CDR1 MNHEY, CDR2 SMNVEV (reference sequence). CDR3 DNA: TGTGCCAGCAGTTCCCAGCGGGGGGCCCTAAAGTGGCAGTTCTTC. This codes for CASSSQRGALKWQFF.

This clone occurred a few times. Written as DNA, the CDR3 is TGTGCCAGCAGCTTAGGCGGGGCCTCCTACCAGACCCAGTACTTC. Residues: CASSLGGASYQTQYF. The genes are TRBV7-6 and TRBJ2-5; possibly TRBD2 for D (6 bases). V lost 1 base, J lost 6 bases, and 15 bases lay in between. CDR3 size: 15 residues. Germline V gene data show CDR1 as SGHVS and CDR2 as FNYEAQ.